This entry lists 9 T cell receptor beta chains sequenced from one sample in a study of T cells in Graves' hyperthyroidism and ophthalmopathy. Template material for amplifying TCR beta CDR3 regions consisted of RNA transcripts. The primer set for the first-round RT-PCR of the TCR CDR3 was HTBI. TCRdb processed the multiplex PCR reads anew with MiXCR; each CDR3 protein has one entry. The table has 640,000 or so distinct CDR3 sequences, 13% to 15% seen once; the top ten hold 6.5% to 9%. Sequenced: blood. All receptors derive from a woman aged 18 to 35 with Graves' ophthalmopathy.

This clonotype was detected ten times or more. The chain links TRBV7-2 to TRBJ2-2; D possibly corresponds to TRBD2 (7 bases). Per the germline V gene, CDR1 is SGHTA and CDR2 is FQGNSA. This CDR3 spans 16 amino acids. Trimming stripped 4 bases from V and 1 base from J, with 13 bases between. DNA for the CDR3: TGTGCCAGCAGCTCCACGGGGGGCGGGAACACCGGGGAGCTGTTTTTT. Protein: CASSSTGGGNTGELFF. The variable domain in full, with the rest retrieved from reference TRBV7-2 and TRBJ2-2, is GAGVSQSPSNKVTEKGKDVELRCDPISGHTALYWYRQSLGQGLEFLIYFQGNSAPDKSGLPSDRFSAERTGGSVSTLTIQRTQQEDSAVYLCASSSTGGGNTGELFFGEGSRLTVL.

This clonotype was recorded at least ten times. The rearrangement uses TRBV2 and TRBJ1-1; no firm D call. Trimming removed 2 bases from V and 1 base from J, with 11 bases in between. Germline CDR1 is SNHLY and CDR2 is FYNNEI. The CDR3 sequence is 15 residues long. The CDR3 DNA follows: TGTGCCAGCAGTGAATCCCCTCAGGAGAACACTGAAGCTTTCTTT. It translates to CASSESPQENTEAFF.

This clonotype was detected ten times or more. V usage is TRBV6-1 and J usage is TRBJ2-7, with 11 bases aligning to TRBD2. The CDR3 loop spans 15 amino acids. Trimming took 5 bases from V and 4 from J; bases not matched to a gene: 7. From germline, CDR1 is MNHNS and CDR2 SASEGT. The CDR3 loop reads CASSPTSGILYEQYF. The CDR3 region has the DNA TGTGCCAGCAGTCCGACTAGCGGGATACTTTACGAGCAGTACTTC.

This rearrangement joins TRBV27 to TRBJ2-1; TRBD2 agrees at 8 bases. Germline V lookup: CDR1 MNHEY, CDR2 SMNVEV (reference sequence). V was pared by 8 bases and J by 4 bases, with 10 bases of the junction left unmatched. This CDR3 spans 15 amino acids. The CDR3 region is CASRIPGGGYNEQFF. In DNA form, the CDR3 reads TGTGCCAGCCGCATACCGGGAGGGGGATACAATGAGCAGTTCTTC.

Of note for this clonotype: A much larger clone is a single base away; this may be a read error. The chain is built from TRBV12-3 or TRBV12-4 and TRBJ1-1; D call uncertain. V was cut by 0 bases and J by 5 bases, with 10 bases left in between. The length of the CDR3 is 14 residues. This CDR3 reads CASSLARTDTEAFF. The CDR3 DNA sequence: TGTGCCAGCAGTTTAGCTCGGACTGATACTGAAGCTTTCTTT.

Turning to this clonotype: A read error may explain this, as a much larger clone is one base away. The chain carries TRBV20-1 and TRBJ1-5; D call uncertain. This CDR3 region has 14 residues. Germline V gives CDR1 DFQATT, CDR2 SNEGSKA (reference sequence). V shed 5 bases and J shed 3 bases, with 14 bases lying between them. Here the CDR3 DNA reads TGCAGTGCTGAACAAGGAGAGGACAATCAGCCCCAGCATTTT. Translated: CSAEQGEDNQPQHF.

This clonotype was seen more than once but under ten times. The V gene is TRBV10-2, the J gene TRBJ1-1, with D unresolved. Germline loops: CDR1 WSHSY, CDR2 SAAADI. Trimming stripped 2 bases from V and 3 bases from J, with 19 bases between. The CDR3 sequence is 17 residues long. The DNA for the CDR3 is TGCGCCAGCAGTGAGCAGGCCTTACGACCGCGATACACTGAAGCTTTCTTT. Its protein is CASSEQALRPRYTEAFF.

Many counts were recorded for this clonotype. The chain couples TRBV6-2 or TRBV6-3 to TRBJ1-1; D ambiguous. The germline CDR1 and CDR2 sequences are MNHEY and SVGEGT. V lost 7 bases, J lost 1 base, and 13 bases lay in between. The CDR3 contains 14 residues. CDR3 nucleotide sequence: TGTGCCAGCATGCGCGAACTGGGGAACACTGAAGCTTTCTTT. Translation: CASMRELGNTEAFF.

The chain employs TRBV7-9 and TRBJ2-2; D might be TRBD2 (5 bases). The germline V gene encodes CDR1 SEHNR and CDR2 FQNEAQ (reference sequence). The CDR3 runs 13 residues. The DNA for the CDR3 is TGTGGTGGGGAACCGGGAAACACCGGGGAGCTGTTTTTT. This gives the protein CGGEPGNTGELFF.